The clone carrying this T cell receptor beta chain has a handful of counts. What it binds is unknown. The sample is drawn from a study of vaccination and CD4 T cells after COVID-19. Study-wide results and caveats: SARS-CoV-2-reactive clonotype medians increased from about 22 to 38, not significantly.

TCRdb used MiXCR to reprocess the PCR reads, holding one entry per CDR3 protein. Of about 36,000 distinct CDR3 sequences listed, about 35% are singletons. Time point here: late sampling 161 to 241 days after vaccination in three convalescent patients. Per the germline V gene, CDR1 is SGHNT and CDR2 is YYREEE (reference sequence). The V and J ends lost 3 bases and 7 bases, in that order; junction bases with no gene match: 9. The CDR3 has 16 amino acids. The source of this sequence is a human donor who had recovered from COVID-19. The chain has TRBV5-4 and TRBJ2-1; 11 nucleotides line up with TRBD1. Sequencing was performed on CD4+ T cells from blood, taken about 7 months after SARS-CoV-2 vaccination. The CDR3 DNA reads as TGTGCCAGCAGCTGGGGAGGACAGGGGGCTATAAATGAGCAGTTCTTC. Its translation is CASSWGGQGAINEQFF.